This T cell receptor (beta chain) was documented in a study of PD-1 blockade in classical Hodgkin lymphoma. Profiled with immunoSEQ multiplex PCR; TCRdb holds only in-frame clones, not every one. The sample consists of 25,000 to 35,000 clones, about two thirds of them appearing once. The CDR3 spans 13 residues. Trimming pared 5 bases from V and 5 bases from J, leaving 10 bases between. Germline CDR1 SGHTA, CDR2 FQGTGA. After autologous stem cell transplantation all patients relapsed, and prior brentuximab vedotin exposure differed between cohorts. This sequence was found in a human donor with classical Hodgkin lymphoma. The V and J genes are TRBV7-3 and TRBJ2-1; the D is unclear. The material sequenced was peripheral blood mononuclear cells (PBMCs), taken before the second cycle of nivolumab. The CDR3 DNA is TGTGCCAGCAGCAGAGGCTCTGACAATGAGCAGTTCTTC. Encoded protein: CASSRGSDNEQFF.